This passage covers 29 T cell receptor beta chains from one sample sequenced in a study of T cells in Graves' hyperthyroidism and ophthalmopathy. Authors of the study amplified TCR beta CDR3 regions from RNA transcripts. TCR CDR3 regions were first amplified by RT-PCR with HTBI primers. TCRdb independently ran MiXCR on the multiplex PCR reads; one entry per CDR3 protein. The profile shows around 690,000 distinct CDR3 sequences, 17% of them singletons. Material: blood. The source of these receptors is a man in his fifties or sixties with Graves' hyperthyroidism.

The sample holds many counts of this clonotype. The gene calls are TRBV7-9 and TRBJ2-7; 15 bases agree with TRBD2. The germline V gene encodes CDR1 SEHNR and CDR2 FQNEAQ (reference sequence). V shed 5 bases and J 1 base; nucleotides not matched to a gene: 9. The CDR3 has 18 amino acids. The CDR3 DNA follows: TGTGCCAGCAGCGCCACTCCGGGACTAGCGGGAGGATCCTACGAGCAGTACTTC. This translates into CASSATPGLAGGSYEQYF.

This clonotype was seen ten or more times. The chain employs TRBV28 and TRBJ2-7; TRBD2 is a possible D gene (6 bases). This CDR3 contains 18 residues. The V and J ends lost 2 bases and 1 base respectively, with 21 bases between them. The germline V gene has CDR1 MDHEN and CDR2 SYDVKM. Here the CDR3 DNA reads TGTGCCAGCAGTTTAGAATTCCGGGACTCCTCTAGATCCTACGAGCAGTACTTC. Translation: CASSLEFRDSSRSYEQYF.

This clonotype was observed a handful of times. This chain uses TRBV30 with TRBJ2-5; a possible D gene is TRBD2 (6 bases). This CDR3 contains 13 residues. Trimming left V 4 bases short and J 11 bases short, with 20 bases between. Per germline, CDR1 GTSNPN and CDR2 SVGIG (reference sequence). The CDR3 here is CAWTPGLSNFQYF. The CDR3 DNA follows: TGTGCCTGGACCCCGGGACTGTCAAATTTTCAGTACTTC.

This clonotype was found many times. The V call is TRBV20-1, the J call TRBJ2-7; TRBD2 matches 8 bases. CDR1 DFQATT and CDR2 SNEGSKA come from the germline V gene (reference sequence). V was clipped by 7 bases and J by 7 bases; unmatched bases: 21. CDR3 size: 16 residues. The CDR3 reads CSGRGFTAGESYEQYF. Written as DNA, the CDR3 is TGCAGTGGGAGAGGGTTTACAGCGGGAGAAAGTTATGAGCAGTACTTC.

Ten or more counts support this clonotype. This chain connects TRBV18 to TRBJ2-1, with D uncertain. The CDR3 covers 14 residues. Trimming took 8 bases from V and 0 from J, leaving 11 bases between them. Germline-derived CDR1 and CDR2 are KGHSH and LQKENI. Written as DNA, the CDR3 is TGTGCCAGCACTATCGCTAGCTCCTACAATGAGCAGTTCTTC. Encoded protein: CASTIASSYNEQFF.

There are many counts of this clonotype. The CDR3 region has the DNA TGTGCCAGCAGCGTTTCGCCAGGGAACACTGAAGCTTTCTTT. This codes for CASSVSPGNTEAFF. The V and J genes are TRBV9 and TRBJ1-1; D is undetermined. This CDR3 region has 14 residues. Germline assignment: CDR1 SGDLS and CDR2 YYNGEE. With 2 bases removed from V and 1 base from J, the gap between germline ends came to 9 bases.

This clonotype has ten or more counts. The chain carries TRBV28 and TRBJ1-2; 9 nucleotides match TRBD1. The CDR3 spans 14 residues. Germline lookup yields CDR1 MDHEN and CDR2 SYDVKM. The trim removed 5 bases at V and 2 bases at J, leaving 3 bases unmatched. The CDR3 bases are TGTGCCAGCAGTATTGGACAGGGGAACTATGGCTACACCTTC. Encoded protein: CASSIGQGNYGYTF.

As to this clonotype: This may arise from a read error, as a much more abundant clone is one base away. V and J are TRBV10-3 and TRBJ2-1, with 8 nucleotides matching TRBD2. The germline V gene encodes CDR1 ENHRY and CDR2 SYGVKD. The CDR3 runs 16 residues. The CDR3 protein is CAVSDQTSGNYNEQFF. CDR3 DNA: TGTGCCGTCAGTGATCAAACTAGCGGAAACTACAATGAGCAGTTCTTC.

A few counts support this clonotype. The V gene is TRBV2, the J gene TRBJ2-3, with TRBD1 matching 9 bases. Germline V lookup: CDR1 SNHLY, CDR2 FYNNEI. V lost 7 bases, J lost 5 bases, and 4 bases stayed unmatched. The CDR3 is made up of 13 amino acids. The CDR3 sequence: CASNRGRGDTQYF. Here the CDR3 DNA reads TGTGCCAGCAACAGGGGGCGCGGAGATACGCAGTATTTT.

The V gene is TRBV28, the J gene TRBJ2-2, with a weak D call TRBD1 (6 bases). The V end lost 3 bases, the J end lost 6 bases, and 11 bases lay between the germline ends. The CDR3 totals 14 residues. The germline gives CDR1 MDHEN, CDR2 SYDVKM. The CDR3, as DNA: TGTGCCAGCAGTTTCAGGGGAGCTCCCGGGGAGCTGTTTTTT. This sequence encodes CASSFRGAPGELFF.

This chain links TRBV11-3 with TRBJ2-3; 7 bases fit TRBD2. This CDR3 has 14 amino acids. With 8 bases clipped from V and 2 bases from J, the junction kept 7 bases outside the gene matches. Germline loops: CDR1 SGHNT, CDR2 YENEEA. The CDR3 is CASPPGGLTDTQYF. In DNA, the CDR3 is TGTGCCAGCCCCCCGGGAGGACTCACAGATACGCAGTATTTT.

This clonotype was seen a few times. The gene calls are TRBV12-3 or TRBV12-4 and TRBJ2-1; 12 bases line up with TRBD2. The CDR3 has 16 residues. V was pared by 6 bases and J by 5 bases, with 8 bases of the junction left unmatched. The CDR3 region is CASSPETSGSDNEQFF. CDR3 DNA sequence: TGTGCCAGCAGCCCTGAGACTAGCGGGAGCGACAATGAGCAGTTCTTC.

This chain links TRBV7-9 with TRBJ2-2, with 12 bases identical to TRBD2. The CDR3 is 16 residues long. V was pared by 2 bases and J by 4 bases, with 2 bases of the junction left unmatched. Germline V gives CDR1 SEHNR, CDR2 FQNEAQ (reference sequence). This CDR3 is CASSLSSGRGTGELFF. CDR3 nucleotide sequence: TGTGCCAGCAGCTTATCTAGCGGGAGGGGCACCGGGGAGCTGTTTTTT.

This clonotype was seen many times. The chain uses TRBV6-6 and TRBJ2-1; 12 nucleotides align to TRBD2. V gave up 4 bases and J gave up 4 bases; unmatched junction bases: 5. This CDR3 is built from 16 residues. Germline CDR1 and CDR2: MNHNY and SVGAGI (reference sequence). In nucleotides, the CDR3 is TGTGCCAGCAGTTCCAGGACTAGCGGGAAGTACAATGAGCAGTTCTTC. Its protein is CASSSRTSGKYNEQFF.

This clonotype was found a few times. The chain links TRBV28 to TRBJ1-1; tentative D call: TRBD1 (6 bases). V gave up 7 bases and J gave up 1 base, with 13 bases separating them. CDR1 and CDR2 from the germline V gene are MDHEN and SYDVKM. The CDR3 loop spans 14 amino acids. The CDR3 loop reads CASNRVLQNTEAFF. CDR3 DNA sequence: TGTGCCAGCAACAGGGTTCTCCAGAACACTGAAGCTTTCTTT.

This clonotype showed up just a few times. This rearrangement joins TRBV6-1 to TRBJ2-3, with TRBD2 matching 10 bases. From germline, CDR1 is MNHNS and CDR2 SASEGT. V dropped 7 bases and J dropped 0; count of bases not matched to a gene: 10. The CDR3 runs to 17 residues. The chain's CDR3 is CASIGGLAFTSTDTQYF. The CDR3, as DNA: TGTGCCAGCATCGGGGGACTAGCGTTTACTAGCACAGATACGCAGTATTTT.

This clonotype was seen ten or more times. The chain uses TRBV19 and TRBJ2-7, with D perhaps matching TRBD1 or TRBD2 (5 bases each). Trimming removed 5 bases from V and 5 bases from J, with 19 bases in between. Germline values: CDR1 LNHDA, CDR2 SQIVND (reference sequence). This CDR3 contains 15 residues. DNA for the CDR3: TGTGCCAGTAGTGATGGGACCGAAAGCCGCGACGAGCAGTACTTC. It encodes CASSDGTESRDEQYF. Combining the CDR3 with reference TRBV19 and TRBJ2-7 gives the whole variable domain DGGITQSPKYLFRKEGQNVTLSCEQNLNHDAMYWYRQDPGQGLRLIYYSQIVNDFQKGDIAEGYSVSREKKESFPLTVTSAQKNPTAFYLCASSDGTESRDEQYFGPGTRLTVT.

This clonotype has a count of ten or more. The CDR3 DNA reads TGTGCCAGCAGTTTTGACAGTCTAGCAAATCAGCCCCAGCATTTT. This gives the protein CASSFDSLANQPQHF. The chain has TRBV28 and TRBJ1-5, with D maybe TRBD1 (5 bases). The CDR3 is made up of 15 amino acids. CDR1 and CDR2 (germline): MDHEN, SYDVKM. Trimming took off 3 bases at V and 4 bases at J, with 13 bases between the two ends.

The gene calls are TRBV18 and TRBJ2-7, with D perhaps matching TRBD1 (5 bases). In germline, CDR1 is KGHSH, CDR2 LQKENI. The CDR3 spans 12 residues. V was clipped by 3 bases and J by 6 bases, with 9 bases between them. The CDR3 loop reads CASSPARVEQYF. CDR3 DNA: TGTGCCAGCTCACCCGCCAGGGTCGAGCAGTACTTC. The full variable domain, completed using reference TRBV18 and TRBJ2-7, is NAGVMQNPRHLVRRRGQEARLRCSPMKGHSHVYWYRQLPEEGLKFMVYLQKENIIDESGMPKERFSAEFPKEGPSILRIQQVVRGDSAAYFCASSPARVEQYFGPGTRLTVT.

This clonotype was detected a few times. The chain has TRBV18 and TRBJ2-5, with TRBD1 as a possible D gene (5 bases). V was pared by 0 bases and J by 5 bases, with 19 bases between. The germline gives CDR1 KGHSH, CDR2 LQKENI. The CDR3 totals 17 residues. The CDR3 sequence is CASSPPRLAGMSETQYF. The CDR3 region has the DNA TGTGCCAGCTCACCACCCAGGCTGGCAGGGATGTCGGAGACCCAGTACTTC.

This chain links TRBV3-1 with TRBJ2-5; maybe TRBD2 (5 bases). There are 15 residues in the CDR3. V gave up 0 bases and J gave up 5 bases, with 13 bases separating them. The germline CDR1 and CDR2 sequences are LGHDT and YNNKEL (reference sequence). CDR3 DNA: TGTGCCAGCAGCCAAGACTACACGAGAGGGGAGACCCAGTACTTC. Translated, it gives CASSQDYTRGETQYF.

This clonotype has a count of ten or more. The chain recombines TRBV12-3 or TRBV12-4 with TRBJ1-4; D remains ambiguous. This CDR3 is 15 amino acids long. V was cut by 2 bases and J by 0 bases, with 7 bases left in between. DNA of the CDR3: TGTGCCAGCAGTTTATTAGCAGCAACTAATGAAAAACTGTTTTTT. Its translation is CASSLLAATNEKLFF.

This rearrangement joins TRBV11-3 to TRBJ1-2, with TRBD1 as a possible D gene (5 bases). Trimming left V 1 base short and J 7 bases short, with 10 bases between. The CDR3 spans 13 residues. Germline V gene sequence: CDR1 SGHNT, CDR2 YENEEA. CDR3 coding DNA: TGTGCCAGCAGCTTAGGAGGGGCCGGTGGCTACACCTTC. This codes for CASSLGGAGGYTF. Combining the CDR3 with reference TRBV11-3 and TRBJ1-2 gives the whole variable domain EAGVVQSPRYKIIEKKQPVAFWCNPISGHNTLYWYLQNLGQGPELLIRYENEEAVDDSQLPKDRFSAERLKGVDSTLKIQPAELGDSAVYLCASSLGGAGGYTFGSGTRLTVV.

This clonotype was recorded many times. The chain recombines TRBV20-1 with TRBJ2-1; D possibly corresponds to TRBD2 (6 bases). Per germline, CDR1 DFQATT and CDR2 SNEGSKA (reference sequence). The ends were cut back, 0 bases at V and 6 bases at J, with 12 bases in the middle. CDR3 length: 14 residues. The CDR3 loop reads CSAREPAGANEQFF. Written as DNA, the CDR3 is TGCAGTGCTAGAGAACCAGCGGGCGCCAATGAGCAGTTCTTC.

This clonotype was counted at least ten times. This chain links TRBV9 with TRBJ2-1; the match to TRBD2 covers 8 bases. Germline V gene data show CDR1 as SGDLS and CDR2 as YYNGEE. With V trimmed by 4 bases and J by 2 bases, 2 bases remained unmatched. CDR3 length: 14 amino acids. CDR3 sequence: CASSTSGAYNEQFF. CDR3 coding DNA: TGTGCCAGCAGCACTAGCGGTGCCTACAATGAGCAGTTCTTC.

The V and J genes are TRBV14 and TRBJ1-1; no clear D gene. Germline CDR1 and CDR2: SGHDN and FVKESK. The V gene lost 4 bases and the J gene lost 3 bases, with 18 bases spanning the gap. The CDR3 runs to 16 residues. The CDR3: CASSPYGGLSYTEAFF. CDR3 nucleotide sequence: TGTGCCAGCAGCCCTTATGGCGGGCTCAGTTACACTGAAGCTTTCTTT.

Ten or more counts support this clonotype. V and J are TRBV15 and TRBJ2-1; no definite D call. V was cut by 1 base and J by 8 bases, with 6 bases left in between. The CDR3 is 12 residues long. Germline assignment: CDR1 LNHNV and CDR2 YYDKDF (reference sequence). The CDR3 nucleotides read TGTGCCACCAGCAGAGTGTTCGATGAGCAGTTCTTC. This encodes CATSRVFDEQFF.

This clonotype appeared a few times. V and J are TRBV6-1 and TRBJ1-2; 7 bases match TRBD1. With 6 bases clipped from V and 3 bases from J, the junction kept 4 bases outside the gene matches. The germline V gene has CDR1 MNHNS and CDR2 SASEGT. CDR3 length equals 13 residues. The CDR3 nucleotides are TGTGCCAGCAGCCAGGGGGGGGACTATGGCTACACCTTC. Translation gives CASSQGGDYGYTF.

This clonotype has more than one count but fewer than ten. This rearrangement joins TRBV10-1 to TRBJ2-2; D possibly corresponds to TRBD2 (5 bases). V was shortened by 0 bases and J by 0 bases, with 11 bases between the two germline ends. Per the germline V gene, CDR1 is WNHNN and CDR2 is SYGVQD (reference sequence). CDR3 length: 17 amino acids. CDR3 amino acids: CASSESTRTPNTGELFF. The CDR3 nucleotides are TGCGCCAGCAGTGAGTCGACGCGGACTCCGAACACCGGGGAGCTGTTTTTT.